These 18 T cell receptor beta chains share one sample of origin, sequenced in a study of T-cell memory formation after mild COVID-19. TCRdb itself ran the 5' RACE reads through MiXCR, one entry per CDR3 protein. Counted here are some 330,000 distinct CDR3 sequences, under 25% occurring once; the ten biggest clones make up approximately 12%. The sample consisted of PBMCs or a T cell subset sorted from them (not recorded which). The source is an adult woman who had mild COVID-19 (a few samples of this study predate the infection). Cell type and time point are not known.

This clonotype was picked up a small number of times. The chain uses TRBV14 and TRBJ2-3, with D perhaps TRBD1 (6 bases). Looked up from germline, CDR1 is SGHDN and CDR2 is FVKESK. This CDR3 is 15 amino acids long. V lost 5 bases and J lost 0, with 12 bases in between. CDR3 amino acids: CASSKYRVSTDTQYF. The CDR3 bases are TGTGCCAGCAGCAAATACAGGGTGAGCACAGATACGCAGTATTTT.

This clonotype was seen at least ten times. A junction end diverges from the germline sequence, so it may reflect a read error. The rearrangement uses TRBV7-9 and TRBJ2-7; no reliable D call. The germline V gene encodes CDR1 SEHNR and CDR2 FQNEAQ (reference sequence). The CDR3 runs to 12 residues. The CDR3 nucleotides are TGTGCCAGCAGTTTAGCATCCGACGAGCAGTACTTC. Translation: CASSLASDEQYF.

This sequence joins TRBV20-1 and TRBJ2-3; D gene unclear. Trimming left V 5 bases short and J 2 bases short, with 11 bases between. The germline V gene has CDR1 DFQATT and CDR2 SNEGSKA (reference sequence). This CDR3 is 13 amino acids long. CDR3 nucleotide sequence: TGCAGTGCTGTCGCCGAGAACACAGATACGCAGTATTTT. This gives the protein CSAVAENTDTQYF.

The genes are TRBV12-3 or TRBV12-4 and TRBJ2-4, with 14 bases aligning to TRBD2. V lost 6 bases to trimming and J lost 3 bases; unmatched junction nucleotides: 7. This CDR3 has 17 amino acids. CDR3 bases: TGTGCCAGCAGGAGAGGGACTAGCGGGAGAGGCAAAAACATTCAGTACTTC. Translated, it gives CASRRGTSGRGKNIQYF.

The gene calls are TRBV7-2 and TRBJ1-2; the match to TRBD1 covers 12 bases. The germline CDR1 and CDR2 sequences are SGHTA and FQGNSA. There are 16 residues in the CDR3. V shed 4 bases and J 4 bases; nucleotides not matched to a gene: 7. The CDR3 DNA reads as TGTGCCAGCAGCTCCCTCGGGACAGGGGGCGTCTATGGCTACACCTTC. This gives the protein CASSSLGTGGVYGYTF. Together with reference TRBV7-2 and TRBJ1-2, the CDR3 gives the full variable domain: GAGVSQSPSNKVTEKGKDVELRCDPISGHTALYWYRQSLGQGLEFLIYFQGNSAPDKSGLPSDRFSAERTGGSVSTLTIQRTQQEDSAVYLCASSSLGTGGVYGYTFGSGTRLTVV.

The chain combines TRBV4-2 with TRBJ2-7; TRBD2 aligns across 14 bases. The CDR3 contains 16 residues. Per germline, CDR1 LGHNA and CDR2 YNFKEQ. The ends lost 3 bases at V and 6 bases at J; junction bases unmatched: 7. The CDR3 nucleotides read TGTGCCAGCAGCCACCTTGGGACTAGCGGGAGCGTCGAGCAGTACTTC. Its protein product is CASSHLGTSGSVEQYF.

This chain uses TRBV7-8 with TRBJ2-7, with 9 bases aligning to TRBD2. The CDR3 covers 17 residues. Germline CDR1 is SGHVS and CDR2 is FQNEAQ. Trimming took 0 bases from V and 3 from J; bases not matched to a gene: 9. The CDR3 bases are TGTGCCAGCAGCTTAGCCCCCTTTAGCGGGAGCCTCTACGAGCAGTACTTC. The encoded protein is CASSLAPFSGSLYEQYF.

This chain joins TRBV20-1 and TRBJ2-1, with no clear D. The CDR3 extends over 13 amino acids. Trimming removed 0 bases at V and 5 bases at J, with 8 bases between. Germline assignment: CDR1 DFQATT and CDR2 SNEGSKA (reference sequence). The CDR3 here is CSARDWVDNEQFF. The CDR3, as DNA: TGCAGTGCTAGAGATTGGGTGGACAATGAGCAGTTCTTC.

This clonotype has just a few counts. V is TRBV12-3 or TRBV12-4 and J is TRBJ2-3; 11 bases map to TRBD2. The CDR3 contains 15 residues. V dropped 5 bases and J dropped 4; count of bases not matched to a gene: 5. The DNA of the CDR3 is TGTGCCAGCAGTGTTAGCGGGGGGGGAGCAGATACGCAGTATTTT. It codes for CASSVSGGGADTQYF.

In DNA, the CDR3 is TGTGCCACCAGCAGGTTTGGAACAAATGAGCAGTTCTTC. Translating gives CATSRFGTNEQFF. This sequence joins TRBV15 and TRBJ2-1; D is unclear. The CDR3 is made up of 13 amino acids. Per the germline V gene, CDR1 is LNHNV and CDR2 is YYDKDF (reference sequence). V lost 3 bases, J lost 7 bases, and 10 bases lay in between.

This rearrangement joins TRBV7-3 to TRBJ2-3; D may be TRBD1 (6 bases). Germline values: CDR1 SGHTA, CDR2 FQGTGA. V was cut by 0 bases and J by 4 bases, with 8 bases left in between. This CDR3 spans 14 amino acids. The CDR3 sequence: CASSLTGTSDTQYF. CDR3 in DNA: TGTGCCAGCAGCTTAACCGGGACATCAGATACGCAGTATTTT.

This clonotype was observed a handful of times. The V gene is TRBV27, the J gene TRBJ2-7, with TRBD1 matching 11 bases. The germline gives CDR1 MNHEY, CDR2 SMNVEV (reference sequence). The CDR3 extends over 15 amino acids. Losses at the gene ends were 6 bases for V and 1 base for J; bases not matched to a gene: 5. CDR3 region: CASSAGTGGSYEQYF. DNA of the CDR3: TGTGCCAGCAGCGCCGGGACAGGGGGTTCCTACGAGCAGTACTTC.

The chain uses TRBV7-9 and TRBJ2-3, with 7 bases aligning to TRBD2. Germline assignment: CDR1 SEHNR and CDR2 FQNEAQ (reference sequence). The CDR3 loop spans 16 amino acids. V lost 3 bases and J lost 6; bases outside the gene matches: 12. The CDR3 DNA reads as TGTGCCAGCAGCTTGGGGCTAGCGGCTTTGCAGGATACGCAGTATTTT. Translated, it gives CASSLGLAALQDTQYF.

CDR3 sequence (DNA): TGTGCCAGCAGTTGGGGCAGGTCCAACTATGGCTACACCTTC. As protein: CASSWGRSNYGYTF. The gene calls are TRBV27 and TRBJ1-2; a possible D gene is TRBD1 (5 bases). Germline V gene lookup returns CDR1 MNHEY and CDR2 SMNVEV (reference sequence). This CDR3 is built from 14 residues. The V gene lost 4 bases and the J gene lost 2 bases, with 11 bases spanning the gap.

V gene TRBV10-3 combines with J gene TRBJ2-7, with D perhaps TRBD1 or TRBD2 (6 bases each). V dropped 6 bases and J dropped 2 bases, with 8 bases sitting between them. Germline V gene sequence: CDR1 ENHRY, CDR2 SYGVKD. CDR3 length: 12 amino acids. The CDR3 region is CAIRGGTYEQYF. The CDR3 bases are TGTGCCATCAGGGGGGGCACCTACGAGCAGTACTTC.

The table lists this clonotype with a few counts. The genes are TRBV6-2 or TRBV6-3 and TRBJ1-1; TRBD1 is a possible D gene (5 bases). Germline lookup yields CDR1 MNHEY and CDR2 SVGEGT. The CDR3 is made up of 13 amino acids. Trimming stripped 7 bases from V and 5 bases from J, with 14 bases between. This CDR3 is CASTTSQGTEAFF. The CDR3 nucleotides are TGTGCCAGCACCACAAGCCAGGGAACTGAAGCTTTCTTT.

V and J are TRBV29-1 and TRBJ2-3, with 12 positions matching TRBD1. This CDR3 comprises 15 residues. Germline V CDR1 and CDR2: SQVTM, ANQGSEA. J was trimmed by 3 bases and V by 4 bases; bases with no gene match: 5. The CDR3: CSVVPGQGATDTQYF. The CDR3 coding sequence is TGCAGCGTTGTTCCGGGACAGGGGGCGACAGATACGCAGTATTTT.

The chain couples TRBV10-3 to TRBJ1-6, with 8 bases that match TRBD1. V trimming: 8 bases; J trimming: 0 bases; junction bases outside the gene matches: 6. The CDR3 loop spans 16 amino acids. CDR1 ENHRY and CDR2 SYGVKD come from the germline V gene. The CDR3 here is CAIGGQADSYNSPLHF. The CDR3 nucleotides read TGTGCCATCGGGGGACAGGCGGACTCCTATAATTCACCCCTCCACTTT.